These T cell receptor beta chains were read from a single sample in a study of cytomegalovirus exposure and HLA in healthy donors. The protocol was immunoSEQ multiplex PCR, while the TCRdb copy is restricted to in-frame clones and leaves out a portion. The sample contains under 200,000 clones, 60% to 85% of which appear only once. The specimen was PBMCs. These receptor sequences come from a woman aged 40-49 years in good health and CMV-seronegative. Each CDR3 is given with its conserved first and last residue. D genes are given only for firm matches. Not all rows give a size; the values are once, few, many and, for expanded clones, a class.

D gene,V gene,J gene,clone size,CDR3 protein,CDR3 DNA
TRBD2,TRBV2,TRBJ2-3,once,CAITPPVSGGRGETQYF,TGTGCCATAACCCCGCCGGTAAGCGGGGGGCGGGGAGAAACGCAGTATTTT
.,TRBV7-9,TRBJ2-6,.,CASSSLFSGANVLTF,TGTGCCAGCAGCTCGTTATTCTCTGGGGCCAACGTCCTGACTTTC
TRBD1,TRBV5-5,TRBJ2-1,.,CASSTGQGVDNEQFF,TGTGCCAGCAGCACGGGACAGGGTGTTGACAATGAGCAGTTCTTC
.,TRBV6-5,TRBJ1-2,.,CASSLRHTYGYTF,TGTGCCAGCAGCCTCAGACACACTTATGGCTACACCTTC
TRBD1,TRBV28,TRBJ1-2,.,CASSFGTGVNYGYTF,TGTGCCAGCAGTTTCGGGACAGGGGTGAACTATGGCTACACCTTC
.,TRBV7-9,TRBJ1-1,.,CASGGGSNTEAFF,TGTGCCAGCGGGGGGGGATCGAACACTGAAGCTTTCTTT
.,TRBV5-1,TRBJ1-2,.,CASSLGSREPLYGYTF,TGCGCCAGCAGCTTGGGTAGCAGGGAACCGCTCTATGGCTACACCTTC
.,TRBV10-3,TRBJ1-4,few,CAISEGSRTTNEKLFF,TGTGCCATCAGTGAGGGTTCCAGGACAACTAATGAAAAACTGTTTTTT
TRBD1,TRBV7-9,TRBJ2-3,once,CASSSNGQGADTQYF,TGTGCCAGCAGCTCCAACGGACAGGGCGCAGATACGCAGTATTTT
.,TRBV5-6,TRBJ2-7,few,CASSWPDSALYEQYF,TGTGCCAGCAGCTGGCCGGACAGCGCCCTATACGAGCAGTACTTC
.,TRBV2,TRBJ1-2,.,CASSDASGNYGYTF,TGTGCCAGCAGTGACGCCTCAGGGAACTATGGCTACACCTTC
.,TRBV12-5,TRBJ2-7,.,CASGLVLGSHEQYF,TGTGCTAGTGGTTTGGTTCTGGGGAGTCACGAGCAGTACTTC
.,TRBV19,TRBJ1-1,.,CASRMGTSNTEAFF,TGTGCCAGTAGAATGGGGACATCGAACACTGAAGCTTTCTTT